This T cell receptor (beta chain) comes out of a study of T cells after yellow fever vaccination. The wider study: Fractions of low cell number were prepared using SMART-Seq v4 Ultra Low Input.

TCRdb reprocessed the 5' RACE reads via MiXCR and lists one record per CDR3 protein. The sample consists of tens of thousands of distinct CDR3 sequences, approximately 5% of them appearing once. The CDR3 has 13 amino acids. The V gene's germline CDR1 is DFQATT and CDR2 SNEGSKA (reference sequence). V lost 4 bases and J lost 8, with 16 bases in between. This clonotype was recorded at least ten times. Source: CD4+ T cells sorted from PBMCs, taken more than 14 days after the first yellow fever vaccination. The sequence was collected from a man younger than 35 who received the YFV17D yellow fever vaccine. The J gene is TRBJ2-3, the V gene TRBV20-1; D not resolved. The CDR3 bases are TGCAGTGCTACGGGTGGGCGAGGATTTACGCAGTATTTT. Translated, it gives CSATGGRGFTQYF.